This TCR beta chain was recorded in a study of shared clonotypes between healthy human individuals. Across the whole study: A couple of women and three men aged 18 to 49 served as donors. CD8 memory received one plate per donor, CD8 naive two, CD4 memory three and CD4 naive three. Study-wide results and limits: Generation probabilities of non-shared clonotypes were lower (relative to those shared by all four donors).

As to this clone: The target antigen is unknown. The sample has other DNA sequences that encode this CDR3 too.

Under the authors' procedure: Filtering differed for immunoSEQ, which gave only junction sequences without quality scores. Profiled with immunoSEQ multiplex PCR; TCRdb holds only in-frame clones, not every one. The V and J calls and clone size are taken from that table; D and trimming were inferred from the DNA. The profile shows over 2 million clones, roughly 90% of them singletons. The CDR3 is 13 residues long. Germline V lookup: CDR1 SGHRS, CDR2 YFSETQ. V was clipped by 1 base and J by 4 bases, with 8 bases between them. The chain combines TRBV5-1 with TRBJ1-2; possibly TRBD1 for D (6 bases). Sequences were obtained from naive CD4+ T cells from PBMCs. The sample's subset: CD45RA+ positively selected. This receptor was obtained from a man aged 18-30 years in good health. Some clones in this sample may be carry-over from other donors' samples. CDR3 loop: CASSLTGPYGYTF. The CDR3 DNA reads TGCGCCAGCAGCTTGACAGGGCCCTATGGCTACACCTTC. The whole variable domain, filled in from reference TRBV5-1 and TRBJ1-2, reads KAGVTQTPRYLIKTRGQQVTLSCSPISGHRSVSWYQQTPGQGLQFLFEYFSETQRNKGNFPGRFSGRQFSNSRSEMNVSTLELGDSALYLCASSLTGPYGYTFGSGTRLTVV.